This TCR beta chain is drawn from a study of T cells in Graves' hyperthyroidism and ophthalmopathy. Absence of ophthalmopathy progression within 18 months defined stable Graves' hyperthyroidism. Exclusion of a patient resulted from uncontrolled infection, other autoimmune disease, pregnancy or lactation. The CDR3 is 15 residues long. The germline CDR1 and CDR2 sequences are DFQATT and SNEGSKA (reference sequence). A note on this clonotype: Its antigen is undetermined. One end of the junction varies from germline; a read error may be responsible.

The study, taken as a whole, reports: Most clonotypes expanded in thyroid above 0.001 were likewise present in blood. Model predictions of ophthalmopathy came a median approximately 6 months before onset.

TCR beta CDR3 regions were amplified from RNA. First-round RT-PCR of the TCR CDR3 relied on the HTBI primer set. MiXCR, applied by TCRdb to the multiplex PCR reads, yields one record per CDR3 protein. Among approximately 590,000 distinct CDR3 sequences listed, about half were seen once. V usage is TRBV20-1 and J usage is TRBJ1-2; 9 nucleotides match TRBD1. This TCR was recovered from a young woman with Graves' hyperthyroidism. Sequencing used peripheral blood or thyroid tissue (not recorded which). The CDR3 nucleotides are TGCAGTGCTAGACCTCCGGGACAGGGAGTCTATAGCTACACCTTC. Protein: CSARPPGQGVYSYTF.